This entry concerns a single T cell receptor (beta chain). Naive CD8 cells were CD45RO-negative, positively selected for CCR7, excluding terminally differentiated effector memory CD45RA+ cells. These data belong to a study of shared clonotypes between healthy human individuals. Study-level information: For every donor, three CD4 naive, three CD4 memory, two CD8 naive and one CD8 memory plates were used.

Method: immunoSEQ multiplex PCR; TCRdb's copy keeps in-frame clones and lacks some. The sample has nearly 2 million clones, approximately 95% seen once. The germline CDR1 and CDR2 sequences are MGHRA and YSYEKL. CDR3 length equals 12 residues. V was clipped by 4 bases and J by 11 bases, with 12 bases between them. The chain employs TRBV4-1 and TRBJ2-1; D not certain. The sample was naive CD8+ T cells sorted from blood. The receptor was derived from a man between 18 and 29 years old in good health. This CDR3 reads CASSPNLLKQFF. The DNA for the CDR3 is TGCGCCAGCAGCCCAAACCTACTAAAGCAGTTCTTC.